This T cell receptor beta chain was sequenced for a study of blood T cell repertoires in COVID-19. Turning to the study itself: From the United States, Italy and Spain came samples of acute and convalescent COVID-19.

This CDR3 spans 16 amino acids. CDR1 and CDR2 from the germline V gene are SNHLY and FYNNEI. Trimming took 6 bases from V and 4 from J; bases not matched to a gene: 9. Residents of about two dozen US areas, aged about 18 to 95 years, made up the participants. Sequenced by immunoSEQ multiplex PCR; TCRdb stores in-frame clones only, minus some. The table records roughly 190,000 clones, about four fifths of them present only once. The chain is built from TRBV2 and TRBJ1-2; 12 bases are shared with TRBD1. The clonotype was recovered from a man aged 35 to 55 who had recovered from COVID-19. Sequencing was done on a sample of PBMCs or T cells enriched from blood (not recorded which). The CDR3: CASRPWDRGLGYGYTF. The CDR3 nucleotides are TGTGCCAGCAGACCCTGGGACAGGGGGCTCGGCTATGGCTACACCTTC.